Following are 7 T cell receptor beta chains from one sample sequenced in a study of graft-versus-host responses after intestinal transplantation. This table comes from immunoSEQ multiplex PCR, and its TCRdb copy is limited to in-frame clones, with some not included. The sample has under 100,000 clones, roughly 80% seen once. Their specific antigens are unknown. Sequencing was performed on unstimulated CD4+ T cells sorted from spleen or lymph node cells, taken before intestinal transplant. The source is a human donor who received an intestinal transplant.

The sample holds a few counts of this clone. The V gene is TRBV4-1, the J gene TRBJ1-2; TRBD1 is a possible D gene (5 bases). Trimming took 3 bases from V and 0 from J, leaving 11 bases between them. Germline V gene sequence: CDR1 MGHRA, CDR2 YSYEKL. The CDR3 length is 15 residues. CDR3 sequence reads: CASSQSSTANYGYTF. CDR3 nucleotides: TGCGCCAGCAGCCAGTCTTCGACAGCTAACTATGGCTACACCTTC.

The CDR3 nucleotides are TGCGCCAGCAGCTGGACAGGGCGGGCAGAGACCCAGTACTTC. It is translated as CASSWTGRAETQYF. V and J are TRBV5-1 and TRBJ2-5, with 8 bases fitting TRBD1. The CDR3 has 14 residues. The V and J ends lost 3 bases and 4 bases, in that order; junction bases with no gene match: 5. CDR1 and CDR2 from the germline V gene are SGHRS and YFSETQ.

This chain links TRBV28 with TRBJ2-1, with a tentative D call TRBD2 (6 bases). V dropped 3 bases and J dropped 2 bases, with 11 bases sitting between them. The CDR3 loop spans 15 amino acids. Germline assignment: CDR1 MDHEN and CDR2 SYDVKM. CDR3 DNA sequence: TGTGCCAGCAGTTTGGGCGGGAACCCCTACAATGAGCAGTTCTTC. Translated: CASSLGGNPYNEQFF.

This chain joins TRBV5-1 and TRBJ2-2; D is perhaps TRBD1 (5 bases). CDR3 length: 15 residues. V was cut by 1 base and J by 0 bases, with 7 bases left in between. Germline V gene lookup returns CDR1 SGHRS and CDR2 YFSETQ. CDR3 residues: CASSLQGTNTGELFF. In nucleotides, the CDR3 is TGCGCCAGCAGCTTGCAGGGTACGAACACCGGGGAGCTGTTTTTT.

The CDR3 spells CASSIRTGTYEQYF. The CDR3 DNA sequence: TGTGCCAGTAGTATCCGGACAGGGACCTACGAGCAGTACTTC. The chain recombines TRBV19 with TRBJ2-7; 8 nucleotides align to TRBD1. Unmatched junction bases numbered 3, after V lost 3 bases and J lost 2 bases. Germline CDR1 and CDR2: LNHDA and SQIVND (reference sequence). There are 14 residues in the CDR3.

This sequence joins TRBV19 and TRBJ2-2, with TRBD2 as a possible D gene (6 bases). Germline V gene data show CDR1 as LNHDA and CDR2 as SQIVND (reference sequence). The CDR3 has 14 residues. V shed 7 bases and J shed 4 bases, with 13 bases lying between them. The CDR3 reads CASKALAPTGELFF. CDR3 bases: TGTGCCAGTAAAGCACTAGCCCCCACCGGGGAGCTGTTTTTT.

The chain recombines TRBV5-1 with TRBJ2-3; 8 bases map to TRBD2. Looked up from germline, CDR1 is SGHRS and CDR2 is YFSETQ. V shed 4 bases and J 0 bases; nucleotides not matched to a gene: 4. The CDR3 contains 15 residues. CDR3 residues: CASSLSGASTDTQYF. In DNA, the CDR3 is TGCGCCAGCAGCCTTAGCGGGGCGAGCACAGATACGCAGTATTTT.